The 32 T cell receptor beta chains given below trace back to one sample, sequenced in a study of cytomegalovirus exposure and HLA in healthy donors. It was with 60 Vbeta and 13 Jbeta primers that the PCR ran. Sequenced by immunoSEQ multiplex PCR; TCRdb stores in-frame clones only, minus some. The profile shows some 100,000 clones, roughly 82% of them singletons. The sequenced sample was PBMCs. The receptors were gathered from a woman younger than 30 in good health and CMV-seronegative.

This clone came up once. The CDR3 DNA sequence: TGCGCCAGCAGCCAAGTAGACTTAGAAGAGACCCAGTACTTC. This gives the protein CASSQVDLEETQYF. The chain uses TRBV4-1 and TRBJ2-5; D uncertain. The V gene's germline CDR1 is MGHRA and CDR2 YSYEKL. This CDR3 has 14 amino acids. V lost 1 base and J lost 3, with 9 bases in between.

CDR3 bases: TGTGCCAGCAGTGGCGGGACAGGAGATAATTCACCCCTCCACTTT. Translation gives CASSGGTGDNSPLHF. This sequence joins TRBV6-1 and TRBJ1-6; 8 positions agree with TRBD1. The germline V gene has CDR1 MNHNS and CDR2 SASEGT. Unmatched junction bases numbered 4, after V lost 4 bases and J lost 5 bases. The CDR3 is 15 amino acids.

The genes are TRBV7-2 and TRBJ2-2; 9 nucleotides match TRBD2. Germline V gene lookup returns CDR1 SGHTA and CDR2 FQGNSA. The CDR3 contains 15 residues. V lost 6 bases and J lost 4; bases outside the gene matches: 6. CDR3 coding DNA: TGTGCCAGCAGGGGGGCGGGAGGGGTCACCGGGGAGCTGTTTTTT. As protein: CASRGAGGVTGELFF.

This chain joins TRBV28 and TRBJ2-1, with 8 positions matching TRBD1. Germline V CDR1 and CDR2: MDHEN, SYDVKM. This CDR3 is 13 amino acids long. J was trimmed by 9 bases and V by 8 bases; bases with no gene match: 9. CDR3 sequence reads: CASWQGALFEQFF. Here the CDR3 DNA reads TGTGCCAGCTGGCAGGGGGCTTTATTTGAGCAGTTCTTC.

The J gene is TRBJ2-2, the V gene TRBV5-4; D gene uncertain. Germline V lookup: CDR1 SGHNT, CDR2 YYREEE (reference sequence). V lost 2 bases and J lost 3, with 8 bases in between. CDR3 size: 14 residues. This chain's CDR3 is CASSFGQYTGELFF. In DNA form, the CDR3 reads TGTGCCAGCAGCTTTGGCCAGTACACCGGGGAGCTGTTTTTT.

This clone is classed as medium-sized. CDR3 region: CASSQDPPGRNSPLHF. CDR3 coding DNA: TGCGCCAGCAGCCAAGATCCGCCAGGGCGAAATTCACCCCTCCACTTT. V usage is TRBV4-3 and J usage is TRBJ1-6; TRBD1 might be the D (5 bases). This CDR3 spans 16 amino acids. Trimming shortened V by 0 bases and J by 7 bases, and 13 bases separated the two germline ends. Germline CDR1 and CDR2: LGHNA and YSLEER.

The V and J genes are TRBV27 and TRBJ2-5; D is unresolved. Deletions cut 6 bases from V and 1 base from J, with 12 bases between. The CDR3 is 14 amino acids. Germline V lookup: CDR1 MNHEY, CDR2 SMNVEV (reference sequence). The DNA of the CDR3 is TGTGCCAGCAGGCAACAGATTCTCCAAGAGACCCAGTACTTC. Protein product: CASRQQILQETQYF.

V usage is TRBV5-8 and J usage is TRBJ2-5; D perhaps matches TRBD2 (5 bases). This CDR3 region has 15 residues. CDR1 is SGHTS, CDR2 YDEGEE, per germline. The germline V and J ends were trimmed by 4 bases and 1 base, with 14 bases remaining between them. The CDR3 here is CASSGWEIFQETQYF. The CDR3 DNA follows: TGTGCCAGCAGCGGGTGGGAGATTTTCCAAGAGACCCAGTACTTC.

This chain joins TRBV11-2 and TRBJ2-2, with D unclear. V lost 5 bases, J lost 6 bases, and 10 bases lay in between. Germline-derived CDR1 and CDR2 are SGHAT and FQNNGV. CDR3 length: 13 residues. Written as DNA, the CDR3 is TGTGCCAGCAGCGTCTTAAGCCCCGGGGAGCTGTTTTTT. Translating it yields CASSVLSPGELFF.

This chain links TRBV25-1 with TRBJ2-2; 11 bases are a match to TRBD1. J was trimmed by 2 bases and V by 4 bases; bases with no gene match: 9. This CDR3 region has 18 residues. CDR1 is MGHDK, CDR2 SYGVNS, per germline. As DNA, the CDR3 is TGTGCCAGCAGTGGGGGGTGGGACAGGGGGGCAAACACCGGGGAGCTGTTTTTT. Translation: CASSGGWDRGANTGELFF.

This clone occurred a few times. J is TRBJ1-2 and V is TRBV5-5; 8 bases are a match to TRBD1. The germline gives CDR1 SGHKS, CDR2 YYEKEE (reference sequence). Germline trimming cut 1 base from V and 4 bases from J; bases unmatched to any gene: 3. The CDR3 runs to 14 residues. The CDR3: CASSLRQGAYGYTF. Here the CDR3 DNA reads TGTGCCAGCAGCTTGCGGCAGGGGGCCTATGGCTACACCTTC.

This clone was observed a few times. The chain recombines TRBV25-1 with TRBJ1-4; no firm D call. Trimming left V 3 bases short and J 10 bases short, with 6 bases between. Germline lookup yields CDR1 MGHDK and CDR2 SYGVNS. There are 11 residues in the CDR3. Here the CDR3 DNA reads TGTGCCAGCAGTGACTACGGAAAACTGTTTTTT. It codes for CASSDYGKLFF.

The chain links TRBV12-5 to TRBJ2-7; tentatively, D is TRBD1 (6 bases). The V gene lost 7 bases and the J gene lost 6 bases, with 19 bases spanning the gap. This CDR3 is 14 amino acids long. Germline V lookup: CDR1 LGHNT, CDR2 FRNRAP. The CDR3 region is CASAQGLNLAEQYF. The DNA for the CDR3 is TGTGCTAGTGCCCAGGGGCTAAATTTGGCCGAGCAGTACTTC.

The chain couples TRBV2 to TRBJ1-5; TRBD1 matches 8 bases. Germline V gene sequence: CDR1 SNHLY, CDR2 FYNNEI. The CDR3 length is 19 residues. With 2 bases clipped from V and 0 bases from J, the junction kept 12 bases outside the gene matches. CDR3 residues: CASSEIQGDSIYSNQPQHF. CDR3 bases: TGTGCCAGCAGTGAAATACAGGGGGACAGCATCTATAGCAATCAGCCCCAGCATTTT.

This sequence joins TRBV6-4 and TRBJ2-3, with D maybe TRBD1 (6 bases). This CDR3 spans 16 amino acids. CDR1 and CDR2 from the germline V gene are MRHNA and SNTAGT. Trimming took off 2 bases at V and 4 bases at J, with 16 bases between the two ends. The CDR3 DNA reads TGTGCCAGCAGTGACGCGGACAGCTTGAGCCCAGATACGCAGTATTTT. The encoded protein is CASSDADSLSPDTQYF.

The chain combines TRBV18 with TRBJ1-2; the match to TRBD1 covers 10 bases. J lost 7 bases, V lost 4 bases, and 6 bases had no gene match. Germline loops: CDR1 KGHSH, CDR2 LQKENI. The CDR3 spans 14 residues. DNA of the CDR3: TGTGCCAGCTCACAAGCGACAGGGGGCCCTGGCTACACCTTC. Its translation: CASSQATGGPGYTF.

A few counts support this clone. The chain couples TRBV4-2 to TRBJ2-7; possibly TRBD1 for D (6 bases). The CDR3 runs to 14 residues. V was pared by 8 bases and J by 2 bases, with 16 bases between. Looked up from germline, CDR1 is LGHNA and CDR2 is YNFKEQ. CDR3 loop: CASVGDKPPYEQYF. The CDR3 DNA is TGTGCCAGCGTGGGGGACAAACCTCCCTACGAGCAGTACTTC.

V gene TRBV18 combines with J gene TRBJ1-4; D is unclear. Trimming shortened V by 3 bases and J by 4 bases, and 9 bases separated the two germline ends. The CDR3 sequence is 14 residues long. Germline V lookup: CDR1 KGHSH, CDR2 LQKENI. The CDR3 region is CASSPQSHNEKLFF. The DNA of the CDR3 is TGTGCCAGCTCACCCCAGTCACATAATGAAAAACTGTTTTTT.

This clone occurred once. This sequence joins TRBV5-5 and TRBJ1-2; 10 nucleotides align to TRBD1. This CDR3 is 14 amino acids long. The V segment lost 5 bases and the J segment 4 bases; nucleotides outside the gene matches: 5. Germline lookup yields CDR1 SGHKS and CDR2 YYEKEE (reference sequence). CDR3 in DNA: TGTGCCAGCAGAAGGACAGGGGGAGGCTATGGCTACACCTTC. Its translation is CASRRTGGGYGYTF.

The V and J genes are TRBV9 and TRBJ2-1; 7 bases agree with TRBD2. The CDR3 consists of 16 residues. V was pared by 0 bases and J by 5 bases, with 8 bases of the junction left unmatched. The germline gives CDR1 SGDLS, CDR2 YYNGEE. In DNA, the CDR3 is TGTGCCAGCAGCGTAGCTGTATCGGGGGGAAACAATGAGCAGTTCTTC. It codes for CASSVAVSGGNNEQFF.

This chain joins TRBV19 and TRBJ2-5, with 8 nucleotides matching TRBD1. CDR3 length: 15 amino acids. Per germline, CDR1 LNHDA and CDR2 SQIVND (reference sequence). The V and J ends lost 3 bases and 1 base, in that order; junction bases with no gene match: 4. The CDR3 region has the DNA TGTGCCAGTAGTATCGACAGGGGTGGCCAAGAGACCCAGTACTTC. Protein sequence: CASSIDRGGQETQYF.

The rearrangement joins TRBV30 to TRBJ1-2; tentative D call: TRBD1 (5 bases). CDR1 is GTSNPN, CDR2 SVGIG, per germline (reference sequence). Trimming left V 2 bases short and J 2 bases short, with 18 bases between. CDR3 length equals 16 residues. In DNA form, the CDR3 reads TGTGCCTGGAGTCTCACAATAGACAGAAGAAACTATGGCTACACCTTC. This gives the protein CAWSLTIDRRNYGYTF.

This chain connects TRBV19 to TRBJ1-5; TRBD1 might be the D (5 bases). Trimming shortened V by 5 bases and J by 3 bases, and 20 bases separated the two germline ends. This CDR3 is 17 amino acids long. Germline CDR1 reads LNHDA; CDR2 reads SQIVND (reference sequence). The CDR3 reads CASSPVVGPANNQPQHF. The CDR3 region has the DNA TGTGCCAGTAGTCCCGTGGTGGGGCCGGCAAACAATCAGCCCCAGCATTTT.

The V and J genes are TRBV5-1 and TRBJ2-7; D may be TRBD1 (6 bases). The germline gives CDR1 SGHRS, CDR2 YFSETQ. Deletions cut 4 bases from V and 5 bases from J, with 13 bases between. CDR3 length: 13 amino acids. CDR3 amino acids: CASSQITGNEQYF. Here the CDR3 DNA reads TGCGCCAGCAGCCAAATTACAGGGAACGAGCAGTACTTC.

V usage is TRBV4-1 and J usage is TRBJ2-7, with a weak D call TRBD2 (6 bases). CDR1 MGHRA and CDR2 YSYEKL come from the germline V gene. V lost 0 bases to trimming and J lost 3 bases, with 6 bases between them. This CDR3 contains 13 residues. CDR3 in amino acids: CASSQETSYEQYF. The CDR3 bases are TGCGCCAGCAGCCAAGAGACTAGCTACGAGCAGTACTTC.

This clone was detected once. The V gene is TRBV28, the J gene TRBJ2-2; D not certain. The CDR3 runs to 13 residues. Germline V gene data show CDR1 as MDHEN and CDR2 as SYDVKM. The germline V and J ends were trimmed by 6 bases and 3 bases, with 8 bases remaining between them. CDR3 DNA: TGTGCCAGCAGCACAACCTACACCGGGGAGCTGTTTTTT. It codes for CASSTTYTGELFF.

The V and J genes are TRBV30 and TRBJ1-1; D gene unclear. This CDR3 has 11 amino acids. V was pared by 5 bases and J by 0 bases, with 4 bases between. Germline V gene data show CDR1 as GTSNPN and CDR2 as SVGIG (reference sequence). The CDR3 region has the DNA TGTGCCTGGGGCATGAACACTGAAGCTTTCTTT. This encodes CAWGMNTEAFF.

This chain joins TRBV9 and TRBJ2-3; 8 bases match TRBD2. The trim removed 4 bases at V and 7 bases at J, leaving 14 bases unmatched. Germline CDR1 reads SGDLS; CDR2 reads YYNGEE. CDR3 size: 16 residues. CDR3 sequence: CASSPRGAGDTNTQYF. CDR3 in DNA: TGTGCCAGCAGCCCCAGGGGAGCGGGGGATACAAATACGCAGTATTTT.

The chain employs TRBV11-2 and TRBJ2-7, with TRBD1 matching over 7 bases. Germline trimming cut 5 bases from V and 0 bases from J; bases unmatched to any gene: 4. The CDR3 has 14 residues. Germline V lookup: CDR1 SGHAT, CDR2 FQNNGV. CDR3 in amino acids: CASSLNRGSYEQYF. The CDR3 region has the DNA TGTGCCAGCAGCCTTAACAGGGGCTCCTACGAGCAGTACTTC.

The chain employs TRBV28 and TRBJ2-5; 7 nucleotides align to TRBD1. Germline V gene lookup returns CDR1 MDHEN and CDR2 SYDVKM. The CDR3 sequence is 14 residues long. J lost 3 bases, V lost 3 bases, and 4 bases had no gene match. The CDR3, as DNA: TGTGCCAGCAGTTTGGGACAGAGAAAAGAGACCCAGTACTTC. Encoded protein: CASSLGQRKETQYF.

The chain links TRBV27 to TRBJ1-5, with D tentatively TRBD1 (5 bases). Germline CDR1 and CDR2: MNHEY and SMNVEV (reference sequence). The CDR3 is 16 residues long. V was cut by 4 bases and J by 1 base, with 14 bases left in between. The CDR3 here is CASSSIGGKSNQPQHF. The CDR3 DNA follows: TGTGCCAGCAGTTCAATCGGGGGAAAAAGCAATCAGCCCCAGCATTTT.

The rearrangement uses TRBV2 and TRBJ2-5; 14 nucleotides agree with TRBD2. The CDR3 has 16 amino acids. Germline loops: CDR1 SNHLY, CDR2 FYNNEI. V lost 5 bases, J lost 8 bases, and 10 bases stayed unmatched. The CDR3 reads CASSSGTSGGRGTQYF. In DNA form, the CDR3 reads TGTGCCAGCAGTTCCGGGACTAGCGGGGGCCGGGGTACCCAGTACTTC.